The next 16 T cell receptor beta chains were all read from a single sample in a study of blood T cells in healthy people across ages. A second roughly 6 to 12 cycle PCR used barcoded and J-beta primers. TCRdb fed the 5' RACE reads into MiXCR, producing one record per CDR3 protein. The table shows some 800,000 distinct CDR3 sequences, with 40% to 50% occurring only once. Sequenced sample: blood. The source is a man between 60 and 70 years old in good health.

J is TRBJ1-2 and V is TRBV2, with a tentative D call TRBD1 (5 bases). The V and J ends lost 5 bases and 7 bases respectively, with 11 bases between them. The germline gives CDR1 SNHLY, CDR2 FYNNEI. This CDR3 contains 12 residues. The CDR3 coding sequence is TGTGCCAGCAGTCTCTGGGGCGGTGGCTACACCTTC. Amino acid sequence: CASSLWGGGYTF.

V and J are TRBV30 and TRBJ1-1; D ambiguous. Trimming took 5 bases from V and 10 from J, leaving 14 bases between them. Germline CDR1 reads GTSNPN; CDR2 reads SVGIG (reference sequence). This CDR3 contains 11 residues. This chain's CDR3 is CAWDFYMGAFF. DNA of the CDR3: TGTGCCTGGGATTTTTATATGGGAGCTTTCTTT. The full variable domain, with the rest looked up from reference TRBV30 and TRBJ1-1, is SQTIHQWPATLVQPVGSPLSLECTVEGTSNPNLYWYRQAAGRGLQLLFYSVGIGQISSEVPQNLSASRPQDRQFILSSKKLLLSDSGFYLCAWDFYMGAFFGQGTRLTVV.

The V gene is TRBV3-1, the J gene TRBJ2-1; D perhaps matches TRBD2 (6 bases). V was pared by 4 bases and J by 1 base, with 11 bases between. The CDR3 extends over 15 amino acids. CDR1 is LGHDT, CDR2 YNNKEL, per germline (reference sequence). The CDR3 DNA reads as TGTGCCAGCAGCCCACATAGCGGATCCTACAATGAGCAGTTCTTC. It translates to CASSPHSGSYNEQFF.

In DNA form, the CDR3 reads TGTGCCAGCAGCAAAGGGTTTACCTCGTACGAGCAGTACTTC. Translation gives CASSKGFTSYEQYF. The genes are TRBV21-1 and TRBJ2-1. The DNA end is more similar to TRBJ2-7, so the J call may be wrong. TRBV21-1 is reported as a pseudogene. This CDR3 region has 14 residues.

The chain is built from TRBV7-9 and TRBJ2-5, with a possible D match to TRBD1 (5 bases). The J call is doubtful: the DNA matches TRBJ2-7 better. Germline CDR1 SEHNR, CDR2 FQNEAQ (reference sequence). The CDR3 covers 17 residues. CDR3 amino acids: CASSSTLAGRVYDEQYF. DNA of the CDR3: TGTGCCAGCAGCTCAACCCTGGCCGGCAGGGTCTACGACGAGCAGTACTTC.

A few counts support this clonotype. The gene calls are TRBV4-3 and TRBJ1-5, with D possibly matching TRBD1 (5 bases). Looked up from germline, CDR1 is LGHNA and CDR2 is YSLEER. The CDR3 length is 13 residues. The V and J ends lost 3 bases and 4 bases respectively, with 7 bases between them. CDR3 residues: CASSQTVNQPQHF. CDR3 sequence (DNA): TGCGCCAGCAGCCAGACAGTTAATCAGCCCCAGCATTTT.

A few counts support this clonotype. The rearrangement uses TRBV20-1 and TRBJ2-6; TRBD1 is a possible D gene (6 bases). Trimming pared 1 base from V and 2 bases from J, leaving 9 bases between. The CDR3 has 15 residues. Germline-derived CDR1 and CDR2 are DFQATT and SNEGSKA (reference sequence). The CDR3 DNA follows: TGCAGTGCTAGAGGACAGGTAGCTGGGGCCAACGTCCTGACTTTC. Translated: CSARGQVAGANVLTF.

The CDR3 coding sequence is TGTGCCAGCAGCCCGGGGGAGTACAGCACAGATACGCAGTATTTT. Translated: CASSPGEYSTDTQYF. The V call is TRBV7-9, the J call TRBJ2-3, with D possibly being TRBD2 (6 bases). From germline, CDR1 is SEHNR and CDR2 FQNEAQ (reference sequence). CDR3 length: 15 residues. V was cut by 5 bases and J by 0 bases, with 12 bases left in between.

The genes are TRBV5-1 and TRBJ2-3; D is unresolved. Per germline, CDR1 SGHRS and CDR2 YFSETQ. The CDR3 totals 15 residues. V dropped 0 bases and J dropped 0 bases, with 8 bases sitting between them. CDR3: CASSLAQASTDTQYF. The CDR3 DNA reads TGCGCCAGCAGCTTGGCTCAGGCTAGCACAGATACGCAGTATTTT.

V usage is TRBV13 and J usage is TRBJ2-5, with 8 bases aligning to TRBD1. The CDR3 is made up of 14 amino acids. The germline V gene has CDR1 PRHDT and CDR2 FYEKMQ (reference sequence). Germline trimming cut 5 bases from V and 2 bases from J; bases unmatched to any gene: 4. CDR3 nucleotide sequence: TGTGCCAGCAGCCGGGGACAGGAGCAAGAGACCCAGTACTTC. This sequence encodes CASSRGQEQETQYF.

V gene TRBV3-1 combines with J gene TRBJ2-3; TRBD2 matches at 7 bases. The CDR3 sequence is 16 residues long. CDR1 and CDR2 (germline): LGHDT, YNNKEL (reference sequence). After removal of 4 bases from V and 3 bases from J, the junction contained 10 bases not matched to a gene. The CDR3 sequence: CASSLGKRGLTDTQYF. CDR3 bases: TGTGCCAGCAGCCTCGGCAAGCGGGGCCTGACAGATACGCAGTATTTT.

The chain has TRBV10-3 and TRBJ1-1; 9 nucleotides align to TRBD1. The ends lost 8 bases at V and 1 base at J; junction bases unmatched: 2. This CDR3 contains 13 residues. The V gene's germline CDR1 is ENHRY and CDR2 SYGVKD. CDR3 in DNA: TGTGCCATCGGACAGGGGAAGAACACTGAAGCTTTCTTT. Translating it yields CAIGQGKNTEAFF.

The chain couples TRBV12-3 or TRBV12-4 to TRBJ1-2; D unclear. The CDR3 sequence is 13 residues long. V was pared by 6 bases and J by 7 bases, with 15 bases between. For the CDR3, the DNA is TGTGCCAGCAGCCCTGCCGGGATTTTTGGCTACACCTTC. This codes for CASSPAGIFGYTF.

This clonotype was seen just once. The chain joins TRBV7-2 to TRBJ2-7, with 9 bases lining up with TRBD1. V lost 0 bases to trimming and J lost 2 bases; unmatched junction nucleotides: 5. The CDR3 is 16 amino acids. Per the germline V gene, CDR1 is SGHTA and CDR2 is FQGNSA. The CDR3, as DNA: TGTGCCAGCAGCTTAGCCGGGACAGGGTTAACCTACGAGCAGTACTTC. Its protein is CASSLAGTGLTYEQYF.

This clonotype was detected only once. DNA for the CDR3: TGTGCCAGCAGCCCATCAGGGGACCGAGATCGGCCCCAGCATTTT. Its translation is CASSPSGDRDRPQHF. The chain links TRBV5-5 to TRBJ1-5, with D maybe TRBD1 (6 bases). This CDR3 has 15 amino acids. With 4 bases removed from V and 9 bases from J, the gap between germline ends came to 20 bases. Looked up from germline, CDR1 is SGHKS and CDR2 is YYEKEE (reference sequence).

Only a few counts were recorded for this clonotype. The rearrangement joins TRBV10-3 to TRBJ2-1, with 9 bases fitting TRBD2. Trimming cost V 0 bases and J 1 base; bases outside gene matches: 4. The CDR3 sequence is 17 residues long. Germline V lookup: CDR1 ENHRY, CDR2 SYGVKD. This chain's CDR3 is CAISESISGGSYNEQFF. The CDR3 DNA reads as TGTGCCATCAGTGAGTCGATCAGCGGGGGGTCCTACAATGAGCAGTTCTTC.